The rows below give T cell receptor beta chains drawn from one sample of a study of T-cell reconstitution after alpha-beta-depleted transplantation in children. TCRdb analysed the PCR reads with MiXCR anew, one entry per CDR3 protein. The table records approximately 490,000 distinct CDR3 sequences, about an eighth of them present only once. The specimen comprised PBMCs from the stem cell graft donor, sampled from the stem cell graft. These receptors all come from a human donor who donated a stem cell graft to a child with combined immunodeficiency. Both conserved end residues are part of each CDR3. Each record gives: clone size, V gene, J gene, D gene, CDR3 DNA, CDR3 protein. D genes are given only for firm matches. Clone sizes are given selectively: once, few, many, or a class where the clone is expanded.

few	TRBV5-1	TRBJ1-2	.	TGCGCCAGCAGCACTCTGGGGGGGGATGGCTACACCTTC	CASSTLGGDGYTF
.	TRBV12-3/TRBV12-4	TRBJ1-1	.	TGTGCCAGCAGTTTTCTGGGGGTTGAGTCCGAAGCTTTCTTT	CASSFLGVESEAFF
many	TRBV12-3/TRBV12-4	TRBJ1-5	.	TGTGCCAGCAGTTTAAGAGTATCCCAGCCCCAGCATTTT	CASSLRVSQPQHF
few	TRBV6-2/TRBV6-3	TRBJ2-2	TRBD1	TGTGCCAGCAGTCGCGGACAGGGGGGCGCCGGGGAGCTGTTTTTT	CASSRGQGGAGELFF
few	TRBV7-2	TRBJ2-7	TRBD1	TGTGCCAGCAGCCCTTCGTTGGGACAGGTCTCCTACGAGCAGTACTTC	CASSPSLGQVSYEQYF
.	TRBV10-3	TRBJ1-2	.	TGTGCCATCAGTGAGATAGGAGGGTCGAACTATGGCTACACCTTC	CAISEIGGSNYGYTF
.	TRBV9	TRBJ2-5	.	TGTGCCAGCAGCGTAGTGGGGGAGGAGACCCAGTACTTC	CASSVVGEETQYF
many	TRBV12-3/TRBV12-4	TRBJ2-2	TRBD2	TGTGCCAGCAGTCCACGACTAGCGGACCCTACCGGGGAGCTGTTTTTT	CASSPRLADPTGELFF
.	TRBV12-3/TRBV12-4	TRBJ2-2	.	TGTGCCAGCCGGGCGGTAGGGGAGCTGTTTTTT	CASRAVGELFF
many	TRBV12-3/TRBV12-4	TRBJ2-3	TRBD2	TGTGCCAGCAGTATAGTCCCTAGCGGGAGCACAGATACGCAGTATTTT	CASSIVPSGSTDTQYF
.	TRBV30	TRBJ2-1	TRBD1	TGTGCCTGGAGTAGCCGGACAGGGGGTTTTTACAATGAGCAGTTCTTC	CAWSSRTGGFYNEQFF
few	TRBV7-9	TRBJ1-1	TRBD1	TGTGCCAGCAGCCCCTTAGACAGGGGGCCTTTGGACACTGAAGCTTTCTTT	CASSPLDRGPLDTEAFF
few	TRBV6-6	TRBJ1-6	.	TGTGCCAGCAGTTACTCGGGGTCACCCCTCCACTTT	CASSYSGSPLHF
once	TRBV7-2	TRBJ2-3	.	TGTGCCAGCAGCTTATGGGGGGAGGATACGCAGTATTTT	CASSLWGEDTQYF
.	TRBV11-3	TRBJ2-1	.	TGTGCCAGCAGCTTAATAGGGTCCTCAAGGGTTTCCTACAATGAGCAGTTCTTC	CASSLIGSSRVSYNEQFF
few	TRBV3-1	TRBJ2-3	TRBD2	TGTGCCAGCAGCCAGGCGGGGGGGCGAGGTACGCAGTATTTT	CASSQAGGRGTQYF
few	TRBV2	TRBJ2-7	.	TGTGCCAGCAGTACCCGTGAAGGGACCTACGAGCAGTACTTC	CASSTREGTYEQYF
few	TRBV5-1	TRBJ1-5	TRBD1	TGCGCCAGCAGCCCCTCCGCGCAGGGACAGGGAGTGGGCAATCAGCCCCAGCATTTT	CASSPSAQGQGVGNQPQHF
.	TRBV7-2	TRBJ2-3	.	TGTGCCAGCACCCCCGAGTTGCCGGGACTAGATACGCAGTATTTT	CASTPELPGLDTQYF
few	TRBV29-1	TRBJ2-7	.	TGCAGCGTTGAGCTCCCGGAGGTAGTAGGGGGGACCTCCTACGAGCAGTACTTC	CSVELPEVVGGTSYEQYF
.	TRBV28	TRBJ2-2	.	TGTGCCAGCAGCCGAGACAGGAGCTACACCGGGGAGCTGTTTTTT	CASSRDRSYTGELFF
many	TRBV24-1	TRBJ2-2	.	TGTGCCACCAGTTCGACTCAGGGAACCGGGGAGCTGTTTTTT	CATSSTQGTGELFF
.	TRBV6-1	TRBJ2-6	.	TGTGCCAGCAGTGCCCGACGTGTCTCTGGGGCCAACGTCCTGACTTTC	CASSARRVSGANVLTF
few	TRBV3-1	TRBJ2-2	.	TGTGCCAGCCTCGGGCGCGCGCTGTTTTTT	CASLGRALFF
many	TRBV6-2/TRBV6-3	TRBJ2-1	TRBD2	TGTGCCAGCAGTTACGGGTACCGTGGGACTAGCTCCTACAATGAGCAGTTCTTC	CASSYGYRGTSSYNEQFF
few	TRBV7-9	TRBJ2-3	.	TGTGCCAGCAGCCCCCGGTCACAGAGCACAGATACGCAGTATTTT	CASSPRSQSTDTQYF
many	TRBV4-3	TRBJ2-1	TRBD2	TGCGCCAGCAGCCAAGATTGGACTAGCGGGAGGGGGGTGGTCTTC	CASSQDWTSGRGVVF
.	TRBV10-2	TRBJ1-1	.	TGCGCCAGCAGTGAGGGTGTTTCAGCTTTCTTT	CASSEGVSAFF